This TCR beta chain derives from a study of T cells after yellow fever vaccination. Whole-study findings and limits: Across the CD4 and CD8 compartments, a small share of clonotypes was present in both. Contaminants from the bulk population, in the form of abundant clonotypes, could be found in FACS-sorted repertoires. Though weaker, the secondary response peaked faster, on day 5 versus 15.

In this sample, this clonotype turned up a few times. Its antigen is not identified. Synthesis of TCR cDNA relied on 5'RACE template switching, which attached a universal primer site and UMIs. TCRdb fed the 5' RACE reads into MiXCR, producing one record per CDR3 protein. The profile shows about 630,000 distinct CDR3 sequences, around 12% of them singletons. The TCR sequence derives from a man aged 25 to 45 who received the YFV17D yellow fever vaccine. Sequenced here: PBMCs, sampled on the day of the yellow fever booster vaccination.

The CDR3 spells CASSGSGELFF. CDR3 in DNA: TGTGCCAGCAGTGGTTCAGGGGAGCTGTTTTTT. V is TRBV28 and J is TRBJ2-2, with D hard to call. CDR3 length equals 11 residues. Trimming removed 5 bases from V and 8 bases from J, with 6 bases in between. Germline CDR1 reads MDHEN; CDR2 reads SYDVKM.